This TCR beta chain was recorded in a study of blood T cell repertoires in COVID-19. The wider study: Italy, Spain and the United States were the sources of the convalescent and acute COVID-19 samples. T cells, B-cell-depleted T cells, or PBMCs provided the cDNA or gDNA that served as material.

Trimming took 1 base from V and 6 from J; bases not matched to a gene: 8. CDR1 and CDR2 (germline): SGHAT, FQNNGV. The CDR3 consists of 17 residues. Source study methods: Reference gene primer amplification gave nucleated cell count estimates. Some clones are missing from TCRdb's copy, which holds only in-frame ones; the method was immunoSEQ multiplex PCR. The DNA was the basis for D and trimming; V, J and clone size are from that table. The sample lists roughly 38,000 clones, around 87% occurring once. The chain uses TRBV11-2 and TRBJ2-1; TRBD2 matches 11 bases. The source of this sequence is a man in his forties or fifties in a cohort sampled during active COVID-19. Sequenced material: peripheral blood. CDR3 DNA: TGTGCCAGCAGCTTAGGTAGAACCGGGACTAGCGGCAATGAGCAGTTCTTC. This encodes CASSLGRTGTSGNEQFF.